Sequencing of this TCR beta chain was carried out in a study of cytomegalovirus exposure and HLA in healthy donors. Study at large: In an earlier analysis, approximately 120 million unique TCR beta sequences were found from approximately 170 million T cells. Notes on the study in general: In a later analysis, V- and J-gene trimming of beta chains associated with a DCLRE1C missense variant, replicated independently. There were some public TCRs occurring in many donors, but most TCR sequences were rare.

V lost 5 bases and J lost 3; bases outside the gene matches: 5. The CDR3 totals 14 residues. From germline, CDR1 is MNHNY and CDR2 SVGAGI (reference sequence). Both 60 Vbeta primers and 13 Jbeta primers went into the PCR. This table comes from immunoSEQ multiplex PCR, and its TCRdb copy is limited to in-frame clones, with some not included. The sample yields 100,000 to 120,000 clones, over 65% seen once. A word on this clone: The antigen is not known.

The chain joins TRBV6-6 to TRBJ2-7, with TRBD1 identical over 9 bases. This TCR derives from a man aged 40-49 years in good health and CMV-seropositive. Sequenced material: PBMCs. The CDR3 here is CASSARDRDYEQYF. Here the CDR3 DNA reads TGTGCCAGCAGTGCCCGGGACAGGGACTACGAGCAGTACTTC.